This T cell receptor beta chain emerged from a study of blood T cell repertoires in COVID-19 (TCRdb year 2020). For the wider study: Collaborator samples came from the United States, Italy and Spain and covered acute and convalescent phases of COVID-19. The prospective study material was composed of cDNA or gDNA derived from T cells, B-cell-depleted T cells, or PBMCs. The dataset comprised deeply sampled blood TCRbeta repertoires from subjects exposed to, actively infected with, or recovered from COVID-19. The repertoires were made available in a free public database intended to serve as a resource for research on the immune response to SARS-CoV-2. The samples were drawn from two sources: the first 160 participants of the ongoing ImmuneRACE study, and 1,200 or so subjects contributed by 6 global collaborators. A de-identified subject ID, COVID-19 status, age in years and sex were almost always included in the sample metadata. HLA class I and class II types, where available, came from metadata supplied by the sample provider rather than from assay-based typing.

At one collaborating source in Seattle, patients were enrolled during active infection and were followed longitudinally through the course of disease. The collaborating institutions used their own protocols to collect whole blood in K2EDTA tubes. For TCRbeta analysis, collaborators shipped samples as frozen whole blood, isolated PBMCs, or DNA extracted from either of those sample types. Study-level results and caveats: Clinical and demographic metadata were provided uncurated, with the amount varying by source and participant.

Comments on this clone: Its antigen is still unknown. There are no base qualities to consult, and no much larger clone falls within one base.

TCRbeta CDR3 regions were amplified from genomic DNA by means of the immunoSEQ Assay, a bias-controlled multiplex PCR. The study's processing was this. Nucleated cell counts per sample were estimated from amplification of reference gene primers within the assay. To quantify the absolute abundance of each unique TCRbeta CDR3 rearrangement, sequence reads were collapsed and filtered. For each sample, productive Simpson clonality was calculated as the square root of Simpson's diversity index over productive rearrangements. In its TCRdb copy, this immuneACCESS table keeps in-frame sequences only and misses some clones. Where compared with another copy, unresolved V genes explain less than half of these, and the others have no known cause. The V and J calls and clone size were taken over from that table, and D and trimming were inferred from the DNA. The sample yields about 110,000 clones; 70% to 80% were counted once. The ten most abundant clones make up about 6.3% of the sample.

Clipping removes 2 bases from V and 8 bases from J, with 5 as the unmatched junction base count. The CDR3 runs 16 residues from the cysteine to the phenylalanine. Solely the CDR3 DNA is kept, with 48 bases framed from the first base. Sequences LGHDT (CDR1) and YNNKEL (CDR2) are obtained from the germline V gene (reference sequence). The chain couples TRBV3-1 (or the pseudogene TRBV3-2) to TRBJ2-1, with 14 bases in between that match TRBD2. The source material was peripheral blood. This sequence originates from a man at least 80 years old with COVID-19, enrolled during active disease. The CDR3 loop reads CASSQLTSGRGYEQFF. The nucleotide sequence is TGTGCCAGCAGCCAATTGACTAGCGGGAGGGGGTATGAGCAGTTCTTC.